Below are 5 T cell receptor beta chains sequenced from a single sample in a study of blood T cell repertoires in COVID-19. The protocol was immunoSEQ multiplex PCR, while the TCRdb copy is restricted to in-frame clones and leaves out a portion. Among 95,000 to 150,000 clones, less than 75% were seen once, and the ten largest hold 0.7% to 1%. Sequenced sample: peripheral blood. All receptors derive from a human donor with acute or convalescent COVID-19. The donor label of this sample is uncertain.

This chain uses TRBV6-1 with TRBJ1-2; possible D gene TRBD1, 5 bases. V lost 2 bases, J lost 8 bases, and 12 bases lay in between. This CDR3 is built from 13 residues. Germline values: CDR1 MNHNS, CDR2 SASEGT. The CDR3: CASSESGVLGYTF. The DNA for the CDR3 is TGTGCCAGCAGTGAATCGGGGGTATTGGGCTACACCTTC.

This clone was recorded once. This chain joins TRBV29-1 and TRBJ2-5, with D possibly TRBD1 on 6 matching bases. The CDR3 runs to 14 residues. Germline-derived CDR1 and CDR2 are SQVTM and ANQGSEA. Trimming took off 4 bases at V and 2 bases at J, with 14 bases between the two ends. DNA for the CDR3: TGCAGCGTTGTCGGGACACAAACTCAAGAGACCCAGTACTTC. Its protein is CSVVGTQTQETQYF.

This clone was seen a few times. This rearrangement joins TRBV30 to TRBJ1-1, with D perhaps TRBD1 (6 bases). Trimming took off 4 bases at V and 5 bases at J, with 14 bases between the two ends. The CDR3 extends over 13 amino acids. The V gene's germline CDR1 is GTSNPN and CDR2 SVGIG (reference sequence). CDR3 DNA sequence: TGTGCCTGGAATTACAGGGAGACGACTGAAGCTTTCTTT. Amino acid sequence: CAWNYRETTEAFF.

The chain is built from TRBV28 and TRBJ2-6; a possible D gene is TRBD1 (5 bases). The germline V gene has CDR1 MDHEN and CDR2 SYDVKM. The V gene lost 3 bases and the J gene lost 0 bases, with 9 bases spanning the gap. There are 16 residues in the CDR3. The CDR3 loop reads CASSLIGDSGANVLTF. The CDR3, as DNA: TGTGCCAGCAGTTTGATAGGGGACTCTGGGGCCAACGTCCTGACTTTC.

Only a few counts were recorded for this clone. The chain combines TRBV3-1 (or the pseudogene TRBV3-2) with TRBJ1-1; D perhaps matches TRBD1 (5 bases). Trimming stripped 1 base from V and 12 bases from J, with 15 bases between. This CDR3 has 13 residues. CDR1 is LGHDT, CDR2 YNNKEL, per germline (reference sequence). This chain's CDR3 is CASSQVGGTWPFF. CDR3 coding DNA: TGTGCCAGCAGCCAAGTCGGGGGGACTTGGCCTTTCTTT.